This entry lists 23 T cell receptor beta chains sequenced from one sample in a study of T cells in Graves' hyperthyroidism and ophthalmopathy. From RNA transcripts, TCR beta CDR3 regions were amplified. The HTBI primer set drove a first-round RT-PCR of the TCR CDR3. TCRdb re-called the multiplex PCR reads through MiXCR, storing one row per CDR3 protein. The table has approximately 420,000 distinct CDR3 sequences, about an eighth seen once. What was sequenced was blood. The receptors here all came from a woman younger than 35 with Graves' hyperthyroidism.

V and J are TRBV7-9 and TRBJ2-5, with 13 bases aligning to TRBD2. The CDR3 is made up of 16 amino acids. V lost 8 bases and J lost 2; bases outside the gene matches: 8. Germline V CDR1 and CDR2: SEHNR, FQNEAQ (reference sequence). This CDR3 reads CASGLAGVGSQETQYF. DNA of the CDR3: TGTGCCAGCGGACTAGCGGGAGTGGGCTCACAAGAGACCCAGTACTTC.

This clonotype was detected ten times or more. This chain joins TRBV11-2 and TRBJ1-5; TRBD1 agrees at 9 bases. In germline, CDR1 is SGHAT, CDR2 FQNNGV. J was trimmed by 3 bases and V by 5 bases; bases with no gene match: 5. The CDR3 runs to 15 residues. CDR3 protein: CASSATGGPNQPQHF. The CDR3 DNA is TGTGCCAGCAGCGCGACAGGGGGGCCCAATCAGCCCCAGCATTTT.

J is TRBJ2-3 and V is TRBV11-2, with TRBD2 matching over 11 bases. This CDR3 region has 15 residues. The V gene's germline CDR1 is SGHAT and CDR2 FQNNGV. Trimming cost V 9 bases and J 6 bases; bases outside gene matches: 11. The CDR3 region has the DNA TGTGCCAGTAGTACGGCTAGCGGGAGGTCGGATACGCAGTATTTT. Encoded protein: CASSTASGRSDTQYF.

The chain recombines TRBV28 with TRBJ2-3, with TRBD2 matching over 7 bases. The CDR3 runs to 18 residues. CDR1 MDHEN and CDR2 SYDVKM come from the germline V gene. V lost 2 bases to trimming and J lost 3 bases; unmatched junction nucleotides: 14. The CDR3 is CASSLSFASGRGTDTQYF. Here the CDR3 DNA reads TGTGCCAGCAGTTTAAGTTTCGCTAGCGGTAGAGGGACAGATACGCAGTATTTT.

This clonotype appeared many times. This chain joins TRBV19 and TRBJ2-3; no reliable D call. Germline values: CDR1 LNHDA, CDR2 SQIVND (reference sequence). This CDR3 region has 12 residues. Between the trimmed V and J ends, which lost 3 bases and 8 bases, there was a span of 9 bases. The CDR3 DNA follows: TGTGCCAGTAGTATTTCCTCCAGTACGCAGTATTTT. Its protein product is CASSISSSTQYF.

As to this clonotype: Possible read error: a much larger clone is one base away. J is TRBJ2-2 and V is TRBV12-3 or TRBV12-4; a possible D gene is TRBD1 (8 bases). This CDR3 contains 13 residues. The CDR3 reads CASSTGGDGELLF. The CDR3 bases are TGTGCCAGCAGTACAGGGGGGGACGGGGAGCTGCTTTTT.

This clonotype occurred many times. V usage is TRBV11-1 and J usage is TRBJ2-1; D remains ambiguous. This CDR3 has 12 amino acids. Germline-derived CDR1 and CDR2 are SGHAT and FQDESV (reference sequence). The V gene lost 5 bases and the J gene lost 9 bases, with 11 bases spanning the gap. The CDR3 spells CASSGGIREQFF. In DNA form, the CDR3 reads TGTGCCAGCAGCGGCGGAATACGTGAGCAGTTCTTC.

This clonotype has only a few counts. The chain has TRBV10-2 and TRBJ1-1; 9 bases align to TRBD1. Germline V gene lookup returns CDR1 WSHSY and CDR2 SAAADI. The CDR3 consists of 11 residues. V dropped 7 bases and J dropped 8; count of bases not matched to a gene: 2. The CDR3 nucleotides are TGCGCCAGCACACAGGGGGCAGAAGCTTTCTTT. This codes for CASTQGAEAFF.

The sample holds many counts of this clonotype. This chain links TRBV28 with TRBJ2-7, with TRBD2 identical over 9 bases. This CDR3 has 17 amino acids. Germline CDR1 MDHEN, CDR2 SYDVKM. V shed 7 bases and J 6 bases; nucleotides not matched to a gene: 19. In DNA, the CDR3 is TGTGCCAGCACCCCGGGGGGTTTAGCGGGAGTTCACGGCGAGCAGTACTTC. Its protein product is CASTPGGLAGVHGEQYF. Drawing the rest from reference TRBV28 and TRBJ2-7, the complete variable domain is DVKVTQSSRYLVKRTGEKVFLECVQDMDHENMFWYRQDPGLGLRLIYFSYDVKMKEKGDIPEGYSVSREKKERFSLILESASTNQTSMYLCASTPGGLAGVHGEQYFGPGTRLTVT.

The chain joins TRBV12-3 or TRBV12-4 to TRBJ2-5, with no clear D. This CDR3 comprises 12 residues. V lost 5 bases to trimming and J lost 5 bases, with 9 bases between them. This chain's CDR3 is CASSGKPETQYF. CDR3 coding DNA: TGTGCCAGCAGTGGGAAACCGGAGACCCAGTACTTC.

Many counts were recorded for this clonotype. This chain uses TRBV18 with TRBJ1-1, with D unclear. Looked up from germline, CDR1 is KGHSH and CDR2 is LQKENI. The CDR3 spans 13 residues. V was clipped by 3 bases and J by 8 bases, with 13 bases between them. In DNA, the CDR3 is TGTGCCAGCTCACCGAAACGGACTACCGAAGCTTTCTTT. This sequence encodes CASSPKRTTEAFF. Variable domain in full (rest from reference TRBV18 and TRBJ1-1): NAGVMQNPRHLVRRRGQEARLRCSPMKGHSHVYWYRQLPEEGLKFMVYLQKENIIDESGMPKERFSAEFPKEGPSILRIQQVVRGDSAAYFCASSPKRTTEAFFGQGTRLTVV.

The chain's CDR3 is CASSRDRGTETQYF. CDR3 sequence (DNA): TGTGCCAGCAGCCGGGACAGGGGGACAGAGACCCAGTACTTC. V is TRBV5-4 and J is TRBJ2-5; 11 nucleotides line up with TRBD1. Germline loops: CDR1 SGHNT, CDR2 YYREEE (reference sequence). V was pared by 4 bases and J by 4 bases, with 3 bases of the junction left unmatched. This CDR3 region has 14 residues. The complete variable domain, with remaining parts taken from reference TRBV5-4 and TRBJ2-5, reads ETGVTQSPTHLIKTRGQQVTLRCSSQSGHNTVSWYQQALGQGPQFIFQYYREEENGRGNFPPRFSGLQFPNYSSELNVNALELDDSALYLCASSRDRGTETQYFGPGTRLLVL.

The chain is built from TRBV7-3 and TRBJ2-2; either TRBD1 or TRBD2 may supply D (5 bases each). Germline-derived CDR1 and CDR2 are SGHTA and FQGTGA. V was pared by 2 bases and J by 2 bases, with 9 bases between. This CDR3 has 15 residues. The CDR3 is CASSLGGKNTGELFF. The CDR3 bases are TGTGCCAGCAGCTTAGGGGGAAAAAACACCGGGGAGCTGTTTTTT.

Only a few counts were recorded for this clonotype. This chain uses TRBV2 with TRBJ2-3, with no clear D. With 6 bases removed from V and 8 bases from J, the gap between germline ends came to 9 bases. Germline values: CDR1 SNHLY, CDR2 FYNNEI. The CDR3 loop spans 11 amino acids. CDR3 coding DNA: TGTGCCAGCAGCCTTCTAGTTACGCAGTATTTT. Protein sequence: CASSLLVTQYF.

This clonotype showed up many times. As DNA, the CDR3 is TGTGCCAGCACCACGGGACTAGCGGGATCCTACGAGCAGTACTTC. Its protein product is CASTTGLAGSYEQYF. The chain has TRBV6-2 or TRBV6-3 and TRBJ2-7; 13 bases agree with TRBD2. The CDR3 is 15 amino acids. With 7 bases clipped from V and 1 base from J, the junction kept 4 bases outside the gene matches. From germline, CDR1 is MNHEY and CDR2 SVGEGT.

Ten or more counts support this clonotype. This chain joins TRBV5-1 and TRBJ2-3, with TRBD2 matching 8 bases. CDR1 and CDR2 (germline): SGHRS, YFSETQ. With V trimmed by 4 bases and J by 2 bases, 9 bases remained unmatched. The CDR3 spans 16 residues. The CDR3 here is CASSPGLARNTDTQYF. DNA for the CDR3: TGCGCCAGCAGCCCAGGACTAGCACGAAACACAGATACGCAGTATTTT.

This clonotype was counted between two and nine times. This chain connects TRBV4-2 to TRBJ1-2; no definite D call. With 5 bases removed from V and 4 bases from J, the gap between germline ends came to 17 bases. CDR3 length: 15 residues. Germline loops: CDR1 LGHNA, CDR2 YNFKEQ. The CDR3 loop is CASSGVSADPYGYTF. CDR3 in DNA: TGTGCCAGCAGCGGGGTTTCAGCAGACCCCTATGGCTACACCTTC.

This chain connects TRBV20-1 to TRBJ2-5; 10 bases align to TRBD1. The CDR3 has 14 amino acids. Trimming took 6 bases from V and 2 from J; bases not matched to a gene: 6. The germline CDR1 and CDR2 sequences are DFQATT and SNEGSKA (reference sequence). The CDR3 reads CSAAPGQGQETQYF. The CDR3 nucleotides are TGCAGTGCAGCTCCGGGACAGGGGCAAGAGACCCAGTACTTC.

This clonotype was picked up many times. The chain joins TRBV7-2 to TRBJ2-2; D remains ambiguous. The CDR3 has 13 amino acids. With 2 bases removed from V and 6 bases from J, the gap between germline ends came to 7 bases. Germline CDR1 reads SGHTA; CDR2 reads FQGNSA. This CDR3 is CASSLRFPGELFF. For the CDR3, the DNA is TGTGCCAGCAGCTTAAGGTTCCCCGGGGAGCTGTTTTTT. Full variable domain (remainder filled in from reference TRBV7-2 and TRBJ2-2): GAGVSQSPSNKVTEKGKDVELRCDPISGHTALYWYRQSLGQGLEFLIYFQGNSAPDKSGLPSDRFSAERTGGSVSTLTIQRTQQEDSAVYLCASSLRFPGELFFGEGSRLTVL.

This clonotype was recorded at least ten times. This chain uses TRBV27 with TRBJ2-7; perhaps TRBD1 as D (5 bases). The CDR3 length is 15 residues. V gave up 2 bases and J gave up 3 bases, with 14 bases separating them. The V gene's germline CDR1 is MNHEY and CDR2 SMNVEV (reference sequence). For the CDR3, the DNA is TGTGCCAGCAGTTTAAGGGGTACATTGATCTACGAGCAGTACTTC. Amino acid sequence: CASSLRGTLIYEQYF.

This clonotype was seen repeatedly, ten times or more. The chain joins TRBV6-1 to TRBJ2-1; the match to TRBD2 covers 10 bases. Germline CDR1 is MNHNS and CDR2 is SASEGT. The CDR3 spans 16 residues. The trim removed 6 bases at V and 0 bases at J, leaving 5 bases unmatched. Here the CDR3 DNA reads TGTGCCAGCAGAGAGGTAGCGGGAGGCTCCTACAATGAGCAGTTCTTC. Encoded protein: CASREVAGGSYNEQFF.

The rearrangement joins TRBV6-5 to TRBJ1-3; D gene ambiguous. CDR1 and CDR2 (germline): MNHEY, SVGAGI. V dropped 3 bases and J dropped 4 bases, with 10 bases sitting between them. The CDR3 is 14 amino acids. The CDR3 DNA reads TGTGCCAGCAGTTATGGGGAGACGGGAAACACCATATATTTT. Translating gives CASSYGETGNTIYF.

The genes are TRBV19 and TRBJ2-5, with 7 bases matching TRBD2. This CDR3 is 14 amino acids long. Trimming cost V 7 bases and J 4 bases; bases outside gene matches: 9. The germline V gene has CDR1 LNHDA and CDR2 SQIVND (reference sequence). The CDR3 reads CASKGPSGGETQYF. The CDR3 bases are TGTGCCAGTAAAGGGCCTTCGGGGGGAGAGACCCAGTACTTC.